This T cell receptor beta chain was captured by sequencing in a study of cytotoxic CD8 clonotypes in ibrutinib-treated CLL. Overall study results and limits: An increase in clonality occurred at ibrutinib response, followed by a return toward baseline at progression.

Germline assignment: CDR1 WSHSY and CDR2 SAAADI. The germline V and J ends were trimmed by 5 bases and 3 bases, with 17 bases remaining between them. The CDR3 runs 16 residues. Sequencing used immunoSEQ multiplex PCR; TCRdb keeps in-frame clones, though not all of them. In the table there are some 150,000 clones, about 76% of which are singletons. This clone was recorded once. Its antigen is undetermined. V usage is TRBV10-2 and J usage is TRBJ1-5; D may be TRBD1 (6 bases). The TCR was taken from a human donor with chronic lymphocytic leukemia. The sequencing here drew on PBMCs, taken after 24 months of ibrutinib treatment. CDR3 residues: CASSLPPGVTNQPQHF. The DNA of the CDR3 is TGCGCCAGCAGTCTCCCCCCAGGGGTGACCAATCAGCCCCAGCATTTT.